Listed below are T cell receptor beta chains from one sample, sequenced in a study of blood T cell repertoires in COVID-19. Profiling relied on immunoSEQ multiplex PCR, and the TCRdb table lists in-frame clones only, not all of them. The repertoire holds under 85,000 clones, with approximately 82% as singletons. The source material was peripheral blood. These receptors were taken from a man older than 75 with active or convalescent COVID-19. CDR3s include the opening cysteine and the closing phenylalanine or tryptophan. A D gene is named only where the DNA matches it firmly. Rows may omit the clone size; those that give it use once, few, many or a size class.

cdr3_aa | cdr3_nt | v_call | d_call | clone_size | j_call
CASSDRPADTQYF | TGTGCCAGCAGCGACAGGCCCGCAGATACGCAGTATTTT | TRBV7-2 | . | . | TRBJ2-3
CASTSRAASGPDTQYF | TGTGCCAGCACCTCCCGGGCCGCTAGCGGTCCAGATACGCAGTATTTT | TRBV28 | TRBD2 | . | TRBJ2-3
CASSTSGGPYNSPLHF | TGTGCCAGCAGCACCTCAGGGGGTCCTTATAATTCACCCCTCCACTTT | TRBV7-9 | TRBD1 | . | TRBJ1-6
CASSVDRNTEAFF | TGTGCCAGCAGCGTAGACAGGAACACTGAAGCTTTCTTT | TRBV5-6 | . | . | TRBJ1-1
CASSPDRTGASEAFF | TGTGCCAGCAGCCCAGACCGGACAGGGGCTAGTGAAGCTTTCTTT | TRBV7-9 | TRBD1 | . | TRBJ1-1
CAWSPGLENSPLHF | TGTGCCTGGAGTCCGGGACTGGAAAATTCACCCCTCCACTTT | TRBV30 | . | few | TRBJ1-6
CASSPGQAGNTIYF | TGCGCCAGCAGCCCGGGACAGGCTGGAAACACCATATATTTT | TRBV5-1 | TRBD1 | . | TRBJ1-3
CASSQDRGNTDTQYF | TGTGCCAGCAGCCAGGACAGGGGCAATACAGATACGCAGTATTTT | TRBV7-2 | TRBD1 | medium-sized | TRBJ2-3
CAWSVRSVRNEQFF | TGTGCCTGGAGTGTACGATCAGTCCGCAATGAGCAGTTCTTC | TRBV30 | . | . | TRBJ2-1
CASSRGGAANYGYTF | TGTGCCAGCAGCCGTGGGGGGGCAGCTAACTATGGCTACACCTTC | TRBV11-2 | . | . | TRBJ1-2
CASSPGTSGSSNSYNEQFF | TGCGCCAGCAGCCCCGGGACTAGCGGGAGTTCTAACTCCTACAATGAGCAGTTCTTC | TRBV5-1 | TRBD2 | . | TRBJ2-1
CASQDTGSNTIYF | TGTGCCAGCCAAGATACAGGGAGCAACACCATATATTTT | TRBV6-5 | . | once | TRBJ1-3
CATSGLAGGPGELFF | TGTGCCACAAGCGGTCTAGCGGGAGGGCCCGGGGAGCTGTTTTTT | TRBV15 | TRBD2 | . | TRBJ2-2
CASSISPGTSAQEQYF | TGTGCCAGTAGTATTTCCCCGGGGACTAGCGCTCAGGAGCAGTACTTC | TRBV19 | TRBD2 | . | TRBJ2-7
CASGLSGGPYNEQFF | TGTGCCAGCGGACTTAGCGGGGGTCCGTACAATGAGCAGTTCTTC | TRBV7-3 | TRBD2 | . | TRBJ2-1
CALEGAGETQYF | TGTGCCCTAGAGGGGGCTGGGGAGACCCAGTACTTC | TRBV5-4 | TRBD1 | . | TRBJ2-5
CSVRSSYWRQETQYF | TGCAGCGTTCGTAGCTCCTACTGGAGACAAGAGACCCAGTACTTC | TRBV29-1 | . | . | TRBJ2-5
CASRGQAWNTEAFF | TGTGCCAGCAGAGGACAGGCCTGGAACACTGAAGCTTTCTTT | TRBV5-4 | TRBD1 | . | TRBJ1-1
CASSFTGLLNEKLFF | TGTGCCAGCAGCTTTACAGGCCTCCTAAATGAAAAACTGTTTTTT | TRBV5-5 | . | . | TRBJ1-4
CASNQRESGELFF | TGTGCCAGCAATCAGCGGGAGAGTGGGGAGCTGTTTTTT | TRBV12-3/TRBV12-4 | TRBD2 | . | TRBJ2-2
CATRLAGYHEQYF | TGTGCCACCAGACTAGCGGGATACCACGAGCAGTACTTC | TRBV2 | TRBD2 | . | TRBJ2-7